This T cell receptor (beta chain) originates from a study of shared clonotypes between healthy human individuals. Study-wide points: Around 5% was the fraction of naive CD4 clonotypes found shared across a few donors.

As defined, naive CD8 cells were CD45RO-negative and positively selected for CCR7, with terminally differentiated effector memory CD45RA+ cells excluded. Recent vaccinations or acute infections were absent in the healthy HIV-negative adult donors. Worth noting for this clone: Its antigen is unidentified.

Assay runs were performed at deep level. Some clones are missing from TCRdb's copy, which holds only in-frame ones; the method was immunoSEQ multiplex PCR. This table holds a few million clones, 85% to 95% found once. Sequenced sample: naive CD8+ T cells from PBMCs. The TCR sequence derives from a man aged 18 to 29 in good health. Some clones in this sample may be carry-over from other donors' samples.

In DNA, the CDR3 is TGTGCCAGCAGCCAAGAGCAGCGGGAGAACACCGGGGAGCTGTTTTTT. Its translation: CASSQEQRENTGELFF. This sequence joins TRBV14 and TRBJ2-2; 7 bases are shared with TRBD2. Germline V CDR1 and CDR2: SGHDN, FVKESK. The CDR3 is 16 residues long. Trimming took 0 bases from V and 1 from J; bases not matched to a gene: 2.